This TCR beta chain was found in a study of T cell responses to AZD1222 COVID-19 vaccine. The study's findings and limits: After two AZD1222 doses, spike-specific TCR breadth and depth rose versus day 0. After the peak T cell response, and only then, were repertoires sampled. White British donors predominated, females outnumbered males, and clonal diversity was possibly underestimated.

Assay: immunoSEQ multiplex PCR; the TCRdb copy retains only in-frame clones and omits some. The repertoire includes 95,000 to 100,000 clones, about 88% of them detected once, and about 15% sits in the top ten. The CDR3 has 14 amino acids. With 2 bases removed from V and 1 base from J, the gap between germline ends came to 8 bases. CDR1 is MDHEN, CDR2 SYDVKM, per germline. To note about this clone: Its specificity is not known.

The input for sequencing was peripheral blood, taken on day 0 of AZD1222 vaccination. This receptor was taken from an adult in good health. The chain joins TRBV28 to TRBJ1-1; D ambiguous. CDR3 region: CASSLRPENTEAFF. CDR3 nucleotides: TGTGCCAGCAGTTTAAGACCAGAGAACACTGAAGCTTTCTTT.